The present T cell receptor beta chain was sequenced within a study of blood T cell repertoires in COVID-19. The wider study: Sites in the United States, Italy and Spain provided acute and convalescent COVID-19 samples. PBMCs, B-cell-depleted T cells, or T cells were the source of the cDNA or gDNA that made up the material.

Patients from Seattle were sampled longitudinally, starting during active infection. CDR3 length: 14 residues. Per germline, CDR1 SGHKS and CDR2 YYEKEE (reference sequence). V was shortened by 5 bases and J by 1 base, with 12 bases between the two germline ends. In the original analysis: The assay estimated nucleated cells by amplifying reference gene primers. The table came from immunoSEQ multiplex PCR; TCRdb's copy has only in-frame clones and leaves some out. V and J calls and clone size are as listed in that table; D and trimming were resolved from the DNA. The sample has about 240,000 clones, 85% to 95% seen once.

The chain links TRBV5-5 to TRBJ1-1, with a possible D match to TRBD1 (6 bases). The specimen sequenced was peripheral blood. This TCR derives from a man in his thirties or forties with COVID-19, enrolled during active disease. CDR3 nucleotide sequence: TGTGCCAGCAGGGCAGGGGCCACGAACACTGAAGCTTTCTTT. This translates into CASRAGATNTEAFF.